This T cell receptor (beta chain) stems from a study of blood T cell repertoires in COVID-19. Two negative PCRs, clearance, or symptom resolution had been documented for recovered Cohort 3 donors. Method: immunoSEQ multiplex PCR; TCRdb's copy keeps in-frame clones and lacks some. The sample lists some 270,000 clones; around 90% were seen once. Per germline, CDR1 SGHRS and CDR2 YFSETQ. Trimming cost V 4 bases and J 8 bases, with 12 bases left between them. The CDR3 loop spans 13 amino acids. The source is a middle-aged woman who had recovered from COVID-19. Sequencing used PBMCs or T cells enriched from blood (not recorded which). J is TRBJ1-4 and V is TRBV5-1; D is unclear. CDR3 sequence reads: CASSTSPREKLFF. The DNA for the CDR3 is TGCGCCAGCAGCACATCACCGAGGGAAAAACTGTTTTTT.